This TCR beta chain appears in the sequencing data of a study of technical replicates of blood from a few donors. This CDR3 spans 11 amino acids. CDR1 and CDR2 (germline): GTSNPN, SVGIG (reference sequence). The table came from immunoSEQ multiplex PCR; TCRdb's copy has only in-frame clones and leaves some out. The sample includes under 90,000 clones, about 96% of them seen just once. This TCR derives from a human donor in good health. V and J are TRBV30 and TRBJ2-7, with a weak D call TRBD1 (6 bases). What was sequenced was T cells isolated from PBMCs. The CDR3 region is CAAGTSYEQYF. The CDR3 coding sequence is TGTGCAGCCGGGACATCCTACGAGCAGTACTTC.